This is a list of T cell receptor beta chains from one sample in a study of cytomegalovirus exposure and HLA in healthy donors. Method: immunoSEQ multiplex PCR; TCRdb's copy keeps in-frame clones and lacks some. The sample holds about 300,000 clones, roughly 88% seen once. Sequencing used PBMCs. The receptors stem from a woman in her late teens or twenties in good health and CMV-seronegative. CDR3s include the opening cysteine and the closing phenylalanine or tryptophan. Each record gives: D gene, V gene, J gene, clone size, CDR3 length, CDR3 protein, CDR3 DNA. D genes are given only for firm matches. The size field is filled for only some rows; it gives once, few, many or a size class.

D gene: -
V gene: TRBV21-1
J gene: TRBJ2-5
clone size: -
CDR3 length: 17
CDR3 protein: CATLGRTSDGDEETQYF
CDR3 DNA: TGTGCCACCTTAGGGCGCACTAGCGACGGCGACGAAGAGACCCAGTACTTC

D gene: TRBD1
V gene: TRBV2
J gene: TRBJ1-2
clone size: -
CDR3 length: 13
CDR3 protein: CASTLDRAYGYTF
CDR3 DNA: TGTGCCAGCACCCTTGACAGGGCTTATGGCTACACCTTC

D gene: TRBD2
V gene: TRBV19
J gene: TRBJ2-7
clone size: -
CDR3 length: 15
CDR3 protein: CASSRTGTSVLEQYF
CDR3 DNA: TGTGCCAGTAGTAGAACCGGGACTAGCGTTCTCGAGCAGTACTTC

D gene: -
V gene: TRBV6-5
J gene: TRBJ2-7
clone size: -
CDR3 length: 15
CDR3 protein: CASSYTSASGYEQYF
CDR3 DNA: TGTGCCAGCAGTTACACGTCAGCGTCTGGCTACGAGCAGTACTTC

D gene: TRBD1
V gene: TRBV7-9
J gene: TRBJ1-1
clone size: -
CDR3 length: 15
CDR3 protein: CASSEPRGPYTEAFF
CDR3 DNA: TGTGCCAGCAGCGAACCCAGGGGGCCATATACTGAAGCTTTCTTT

D gene: -
V gene: TRBV2
J gene: TRBJ2-1
clone size: -
CDR3 length: 16
CDR3 protein: CASSEEVAGAYNEQFF
CDR3 DNA: TGTGCCAGCAGTGAAGAAGTGGCAGGGGCCTACAATGAGCAGTTCTTC

D gene: -
V gene: TRBV25-1
J gene: TRBJ2-5
clone size: -
CDR3 length: 17
CDR3 protein: CASSKPQGSTRQETQYF
CDR3 DNA: TGTGCCAGCAGCAAACCACAGGGAAGTACCCGTCAAGAGACCCAGTACTTC

D gene: -
V gene: TRBV4-1
J gene: TRBJ1-2
clone size: -
CDR3 length: 13
CDR3 protein: CASSQEGARGYTF
CDR3 DNA: TGCGCCAGCAGCCAAGAGGGGGCCCGGGGCTACACCTTC

D gene: TRBD1
V gene: TRBV5-1
J gene: TRBJ1-4
clone size: -
CDR3 length: 18
CDR3 protein: CASSSDRDSYSANEKLFF
CDR3 DNA: TGCGCCAGCAGCTCGGACAGGGATTCTTACTCAGCTAATGAAAAACTGTTTTTT

D gene: TRBD2
V gene: TRBV7-8
J gene: TRBJ2-3
clone size: -
CDR3 length: 17
CDR3 protein: CASSLAMTSGTTDTQYF
CDR3 DNA: TGTGCCAGCAGCTTAGCGATGACTAGCGGGACCACAGATACGCAGTATTTT

D gene: -
V gene: TRBV6-5
J gene: TRBJ1-2
clone size: few
CDR3 length: 12
CDR3 protein: CASSYSVRGYTF
CDR3 DNA: TGTGCCAGCAGTTACTCGGTGCGTGGCTACACCTTC

D gene: TRBD1
V gene: TRBV25-1
J gene: TRBJ2-3
clone size: -
CDR3 length: 16
CDR3 protein: CASSGGPGQGTDTQYF
CDR3 DNA: TGTGCCAGCAGTGGGGGACCGGGACAGGGAACAGATACGCAGTATTTT

D gene: -
V gene: TRBV5-4
J gene: TRBJ1-3
clone size: -
CDR3 length: 15
CDR3 protein: CASSLGQNSGNTIYF
CDR3 DNA: TGTGCCAGCAGCTTGGGACAGAACTCTGGAAACACCATATATTTT

D gene: TRBD1
V gene: TRBV9
J gene: TRBJ2-3
clone size: -
CDR3 length: 16
CDR3 protein: CASSVGDRGRSDTQYF
CDR3 DNA: TGTGCCAGCAGCGTAGGGGACAGGGGGCGGTCAGATACGCAGTATTTT